These T cell receptor beta chains were read from a single sample in a study of blood T cell repertoires in COVID-19. This table comes from immunoSEQ multiplex PCR, and its TCRdb copy is limited to in-frame clones, with some not included. Of 120,000 or so clones listed, just over 70% are singletons. The sequencing input was peripheral blood. The receptor set was obtained from a human donor with acute or convalescent COVID-19. The donor label of this sample is uncertain. The conserved cysteine and the conserved F or W are not part of the CDR3 here.

V	CDR3
TRBV19	ASRRQGFGNTIY
TRBV5-1	ASSLGSANEKLF
TRBV28	ASMSSVVGGYT
TRBV6-6	ASRPGVGYT
TRBV11-3	ASQRRGTDTQY
TRBV7-8	ASSTRDRVFSEAF
TRBV2	ASIRTGVTEAF
TRBV12-1	ASSFGPGGQNYGYT
TRBV6-2/TRBV6-3	ASSPPGAYGELF
TRBV12-5	ASARRGTGVSPLH
TRBV5-1	ASSLGSGLNTEAF
TRBV5-6	ASSIGTASTDTQY
TRBV4-1	ASSQQALGRTNEKLF
TRBV28	ASSLSQGGTEAF
TRBV28	ASTPTSGGSEQF
TRBV2	ASSLGTALNEKLF
TRBV28	ASSLWAGGSTDTQY
TRBV7-2	ASSPVGTSGGTDTQY
TRBV6-4	ASRLAADSGNTIY
TRBV6-1	ASSPVGYEQF
TRBV6-2/TRBV6-3	ASSYAGGSSYEQY
TRBV5-1	ASSLQGQGGNTIY
TRBV10-1	ASSESTGSADTQY
TRBV15	ATSRDVGKNTEAF
TRBV4-1	ASSQGQGLAKNIQY
TRBV9	ASSPPGTGLRETQY
TRBV7-9	ASSPNRDRLDTEAF
TRBV2	ASSAVRGTDTQY
TRBV18	ASSPPSAGGRDEQF
TRBV6-1	ASSEPGQGGSPLH
TRBV10-3	AISSGQGSRSYEQY
TRBV7-6	ASSPAGAGNEQF
TRBV29-1	SVAVGQGAGDTQY
TRBV5-1	ASSRDTYEQY
TRBV27	ASSPYGQAVGGYT
TRBV4-1	ASSQSMARGATDTQY
TRBV27	ASVPRGTEAF
TRBV10-2	ASTRDRGRYEQY
TRBV20-1	SAQGNTEAF
TRBV28	ASGDRVGYTEAF
TRBV5-5	ASSLGGMNTEAF
TRBV3-1/TRBV3-2	ASSHRQGGLRTEAF
TRBV18	ASSPGEGGRNQPQH
TRBV2	ASSRQNNEKLF
TRBV7-9	ASSLGRQGSWGNTIY
TRBV7-9	ASSLGTGASRTNYNEQF
TRBV2	ASSEARVGELF
TRBV2	ASGADRSTFAAGELF
TRBV18	ASSLIAIRDRGHEQY
TRBV7-2	ASSLSAFQPQH
TRBV6-1	ASSDAPRADTQY